Below are 30 T cell receptor beta chains sequenced from a single sample in a study of T cells in women clearing cervical HPV infection. Clones were sequenced by immunoSEQ multiplex PCR, and TCRdb holds only the in-frame ones, with some missing. In all, the sample yields 35,000 to 45,000 clones. The sequenced sample consisted of blood buffy coat. The receptors shown here come from a woman between 18 and 70 years old with a cervical HPV16 infection that either progressed to CIN3+ or cleared (not recorded which).

Turning to this clone: The CDR3 end falls 3 residues outside the read, so it is completed with the germline J gene. J is TRBJ2-2 and V is TRBV5-6; 9 bases align to TRBD1. This CDR3 comprises 15 residues. Germline assignment: CDR1 SGHDT and CDR2 YYEEEE. The part of the CDR3 DNA that was read is TGTGCCAGCAGCTTGGACGGACAGGGGAATTCACCG. It is translated as CASSLDGQGNSP. The CDR3 in its entirety is CASSLDGQGNSPLFF.

As concerns this clone: The CDR3 is cut off 3 residues early in the read; its end comes from the germline J gene. The V and J genes are TRBV19 and TRBJ1-2, with 7 bases lining up with TRBD1. Germline assignment: CDR1 LNHDA and CDR2 SQIVND (reference sequence). J was trimmed by 4 bases and V by 5 bases; bases with no gene match: 4. CDR3 size: 13 residues. The CDR3 loop reads CASSSGTVYGYTF. CDR3 DNA, as far as it was read: TGTGCCAGTAGTTCCGGGACAGTCTATGGC.

Turning to this clone: One end of the junction does not line up with germline, which may come from a read error. Read sequence stops 3 residues before the CDR3 end, and the germline J gene provides the missing end. The identical CDR3 is also encoded by other nucleotide sequences in the sample. The rearrangement links TRBV7-8 to TRBJ1-3; 8 nucleotides line up with TRBD1. Germline V gives CDR1 SGHVS, CDR2 FQNEAQ. The CDR3 has 16 amino acids. The sequenced part of the CDR3 DNA is TGTGCCAGCAGCCCACGGACAGGGAAGTGGGGAAACACA. Translation: CASSPRTGKWGNT. The CDR3 in its entirety is CASSPRTGKWGNTIYF.

The CDR3 reads CASSPLAGKNIQYF. The sequenced CDR3 bases are TGTGCCAGCAGTCCCCTGGCAGGGAAAAACATT. This chain links TRBV28 with TRBJ2-4, with a weak D call TRBD1 (5 bases). With the read ending 3 residues before the CDR3 end, the germline J gene is used to fill in that end. V was cut by 5 bases and J by 4 bases, with 12 bases left in between. The CDR3 length is 14 residues. Germline V gene lookup returns CDR1 MDHEN and CDR2 SYDVKM.

As for this clone: The CDR3 end lies 3 residues beyond the end of the read and is filled in from the germline J gene. The chain is built from TRBV7-8 and TRBJ1-2; 9 bases match TRBD1. The V gene's germline CDR1 is SGHVS and CDR2 FQNEAQ. This CDR3 contains 16 residues. CDR3 in amino acids: CASSSRGDRGSYDYTF. CDR3 bases read: TGTGCCAGCAGCTCCCGCGGTGACAGGGGGTCCTACGAC.

Of note for this clone: The CDR3 end falls 3 residues outside the read, so it is completed with the germline J gene. This chain links TRBV30 with TRBJ1-2, with D hard to call. Trimming took 1 base from V and 3 from J, leaving 9 bases between them. This CDR3 is 13 amino acids long. Germline assignment: CDR1 GTSNPN and CDR2 SVGIG (reference sequence). The CDR3 spells CAWSGESHYGYTF. The CDR3 DNA, read in part, is TGTGCCTGGAGTGGTGAGAGCCACTATGGC.

Details on this clone: The CDR3 end is not reached by the read, which stops 3 residues before it; the germline J gene fills it in. The chain links TRBV12-3 or TRBV12-4 to TRBJ2-4; D is possibly TRBD2 (6 bases). With 5 bases removed from V and 1 base from J, the gap between germline ends came to 15 bases. This CDR3 region has 16 residues. CDR3 DNA (partial): TGTGCCAGCAGTCCTCGGGGCCGGGGGGCCAAAAACATT. It encodes CASSPRGRGAKNI. The complete CDR3 reads CASSPRGRGAKNIQYF.

As to this clone: The read gets to within 3 residues of the CDR3 end, and the germline J gene fills in the rest. This chain uses TRBV18 with TRBJ2-4, with TRBD1 identical over 7 bases. Germline CDR1 KGHSH, CDR2 LQKENI. The CDR3 runs 15 residues. Partial CDR3 DNA: TGTGCCAGCTCACCCGGGACAGCCACCTCCGATGGT. This encodes CASSPGTATSDG. The whole CDR3 is CASSPGTATSDGQYF.

Comments on this clone: The read stops 3 residues short of the end of the CDR3; the missing end is completed from the germline J gene. The J gene is TRBJ2-5, the V gene TRBV18; no reliable D call. CDR3 size: 13 residues. Trimming took 3 bases from V and 1 from J, leaving 6 bases between them. The V gene's germline CDR1 is KGHSH and CDR2 LQKENI. The CDR3 loop is CASSPGTQETQYF. CDR3 DNA (partial): TGTGCCAGCTCACCTGGCACCCAAGAGACC.

Concerning this clone itself: With the read ending 3 residues before the CDR3 end, the germline J gene is used to fill in that end. The rearrangement links TRBV29-1 to TRBJ1-1; D unresolved. The CDR3 is 11 amino acids. Per the germline V gene, CDR1 is SQVTM and CDR2 is ANQGSEA. Trimming shortened V by 4 bases and J by 3 bases, and 6 bases separated the two germline ends. The CDR3 spells CSVVRDTEAFF. The DNA read from the CDR3 is TGCAGCGTTGTGCGGGACACTGAA.

Note on this clone: The read finishes 3 residues shy of the CDR3 end, and the germline J gene is used to complete it. V is TRBV19 and J is TRBJ1-2; 7 bases match TRBD1. This CDR3 has 13 amino acids. Trimming at V came to 9 bases and at J to 7 bases, leaving 11 bases not matched to a gene. In germline, CDR1 is LNHDA, CDR2 SQIVND (reference sequence). CDR3 in amino acids: CASVATGSAGYTF. The DNA read from the CDR3 is TGTGCCAGCGTCGCGACAGGGTCTGCTGGC.

Turning to this clone: The observed sequence ends 3 residues before the CDR3 terminus, with the missing tail filled in from the germline J gene. This sequence joins TRBV20-1 and TRBJ2-4, with D unclear. This CDR3 contains 13 residues. Germline CDR1 reads DFQATT; CDR2 reads SNEGSKA (reference sequence). CDR3 amino acids: CSARDHIQTDQYF. The CDR3 DNA, read in part, is TGCAGTGCTAGAGATCACATACAGACCGAT.

CDR3 amino acids: CASSPMGQGTGYTF. CDR3 DNA, as far as it was read: TGTGCCAGCAGTCCGATGGGACAGGGGACTGGC. The chain is built from TRBV12-3 or TRBV12-4 and TRBJ1-2; 10 bases align to TRBD1. The read terminates 3 residues ahead of where the CDR3 ends, so the germline J gene completes it. The CDR3 has 14 residues. Germline trimming cut 5 bases from V and 7 bases from J; bases unmatched to any gene: 7.

With regard to this clone: The observed sequence ends 3 residues before the CDR3 terminus, with the missing tail filled in from the germline J gene. V is TRBV18 and J is TRBJ2-2, with 9 bases that match TRBD1. Germline V gene lookup returns CDR1 KGHSH and CDR2 LQKENI. The CDR3 has 14 residues. CDR3 region: CASSPGTGNEKLFF. The CDR3 DNA, read in part, is TGTGCCAGCTCCCCCGGGACAGGGAATGAAAAG.

As concerns this clone: The DNA ends 3 residues before the CDR3 does, and the rest of the CDR3 is filled in from the germline J gene. V gene TRBV11-3 combines with J gene TRBJ2-1; 9 bases are a match to TRBD2. V lost 5 bases and J lost 5; bases outside the gene matches: 4. The CDR3 has 14 residues. Per germline, CDR1 SGHNT and CDR2 YENEEA. The CDR3 bases that were read are TGTGCCAGCAGCCGCCCTAGCGGGGACAATGAG. Its protein is CASSRPSGDNE. The entire CDR3 reads CASSRPSGDNEQFF.

As for this clone: The DNA ends 3 residues before the CDR3 does, and the rest of the CDR3 is filled in from the germline J gene. This chain uses TRBV13 with TRBJ2-5; 7 positions match TRBD2. Germline-derived CDR1 and CDR2 are PRHDT and FYEKMQ (reference sequence). Germline trimming cut 8 bases from V and 7 bases from J; bases unmatched to any gene: 13. This CDR3 spans 14 amino acids. The covered CDR3 bases are TGTGCCAGCTCCCGTGGGGGGGTATTTGGGACC. The encoded protein is CASSRGGVFGT. The entire CDR3 protein reads CASSRGGVFGTQYF.

CDR3 sequence: CASSPRFSGGAFF. The CDR3 bases that were read are TGTGCCAGCAGCCCCCGATTCTCCGGGGGA. The genes are TRBV11-2 and TRBJ1-1; a weak D match, TRBD1 (5 bases). The read terminates 3 residues before the CDR3 end, so the remaining end is supplied by the germline J gene. From germline, CDR1 is SGHAT and CDR2 FQNNGV. The length of the CDR3 is 13 residues.

The covered CDR3 bases are TGCAGTGCACTCTCCTTTCTCGGGGGGGGTAATCAGCCG. It translates to CSALSFLGGGNQP. The complete CDR3 reads CSALSFLGGGNQPQYF. The gene calls are TRBV20-1 and TRBJ2-3; 8 bases agree with TRBD2. The read falls 3 residues short of the CDR3 end, and the missing part is taken from the germline J gene. Germline-derived CDR1 and CDR2 are DFQATT and SNEGSKA (reference sequence). The CDR3 runs to 16 residues.

As concerns this clone: The CDR3 is cut off 3 residues early in the read; its end comes from the germline J gene. V is TRBV19 and J is TRBJ2-2; D is possibly TRBD2 (5 bases). Germline CDR1 is LNHDA and CDR2 is SQIVND (reference sequence). The CDR3 has 15 residues. The V end was cut by 3 bases, the J end by 5 bases, with 13 bases between. The part of the CDR3 DNA that was read is TGTGCCAGTAGTATTGAGCGGAGGAGTACCGGGGAG. This sequence encodes CASSIERRSTGE. The whole CDR3 region reads CASSIERRSTGELFF.

In regard to this clone: At one end, the junction sequence differs from germline, possibly due to a read error. Other DNA sequences from this sample encode an identical CDR3 as well. The DNA read from the CDR3 is TGTGCCAGCAGCTTGTATGGGGCGGCTGGAAACACG. Protein: CASSLYGAAGNT. The CDR3 as a whole reads CASSLYGAAGNTIYF. The chain links TRBV5-6 to TRBJ1-3; D possibly corresponds to TRBD1 (5 bases). The read ends 3 residues early relative to the CDR3; the germline J gene fills the gap. Germline V gene data show CDR1 as SGHDT and CDR2 as YYEEEE. The CDR3 runs to 15 residues.

With regard to this clone: With the read ending 3 residues before the CDR3 end, the germline J gene is used to fill in that end. The gene calls are TRBV5-8 and TRBJ2-7; D might be TRBD1 (6 bases). Germline assignment: CDR1 SGHTS and CDR2 YDEGEE. The CDR3 spans 14 residues. V lost 2 bases to trimming and J lost 4 bases, with 13 bases between them. The CDR3 sequence: CASSFGAQGYEQYF. The CDR3 DNA, read in part, is TGTGCCAGCAGCTTTGGGGCACAGGGATACGAG.

On this clone itself: The read ends 3 residues shy of where the CDR3 ends; the end is completed using the germline J gene. The chain combines TRBV3-1 (or the pseudogene TRBV3-2) with TRBJ2-1; 9 nucleotides align to TRBD2. This CDR3 is built from 16 residues. Unmatched junction bases numbered 5, after V lost 4 bases and J lost 1 base. Germline CDR1 LGHDT, CDR2 YNNKEL (reference sequence). The part of the CDR3 DNA that was read is TGTGCCAGCAGCCCCGGGCTAGCGGGATCCTACAATGAG. It encodes CASSPGLAGSYNE. The full CDR3 protein reads CASSPGLAGSYNEQFF.

Of note for this clone: The read ends 3 residues early relative to the CDR3; the germline J gene fills the gap. V usage is TRBV6-2 or TRBV6-3 and J usage is TRBJ2-1, with 8 nucleotides matching TRBD2. Germline CDR1 is MNHEY and CDR2 is SVGEGT. The CDR3 length is 16 residues. The V and J ends lost 5 bases and 3 bases, in that order; junction bases with no gene match: 9. Incomplete CDR3 DNA: TGTGCCAGCAGTCCCATAAGCGGGAGACTCTACAATGAG. This gives the protein CASSPISGRLYNE. The whole CDR3 is CASSPISGRLYNEQFF.

On this clone itself: Read coverage stops 3 residues before the CDR3 terminus; the germline J gene supplies the remainder. The V gene is TRBV29-1, the J gene TRBJ1-2; unclear D gene. CDR3 length: 11 residues. Germline CDR1 SQVTM, CDR2 ANQGSEA. CDR3 sequence reads: CSAASTDTYTF. The part of the CDR3 DNA that was read is TGCAGCGCGGCTAGCACAGATACC. Filled out from reference TRBV29-1 and TRBJ1-2, the complete variable domain reads SAVISQKPSRDICQRGTSLTIQCQVDSQVTMMFWYRQQPGQSLTLIATANQGSEATYESGFVIDKFPISRPNLTFSTLTVSNMSPEDSSIYLCSAASTDTYTFGSGTRLTVV.

Worth noting for this clone: Relative to the germline gene, one junction end is altered; a read error may explain this. The read finishes 3 residues shy of the CDR3 end, and the germline J gene is used to complete it. Other nucleotide sequences from this sample produce the same CDR3. The chain couples TRBV7-9 to TRBJ1-3; a weak D match, TRBD1 (5 bases). The CDR3 is made up of 14 amino acids. Germline loops: CDR1 SEHNR, CDR2 FQNEAQ (reference sequence). The covered CDR3 bases are TGTGCCATCGACGAGGGGAGCTCTGGAAACACT. Protein product: CAIDEGSSGNT. The complete CDR3 sequence is CAIDEGSSGNTIYF.

With respect to this clone: Coverage ceases 3 residues before the CDR3 finishes, and the germline J gene fills in the end. The gene calls are TRBV2 and TRBJ2-7; D call uncertain. Per germline, CDR1 SNHLY and CDR2 FYNNEI. This CDR3 is built from 12 residues. Trimming stripped 6 bases from V and 5 bases from J, with 11 bases between. The part of the CDR3 DNA that was read is TGTGCCAGCAGCCAAGACAACAACGAG. It translates to CASSQDNNE. The CDR3 as a whole reads CASSQDNNEQYF.

Worth noting for this clone: The CDR3 is cut off 3 residues early in the read; its end comes from the germline J gene. V usage is TRBV7-9 and J usage is TRBJ2-1, with 9 nucleotides matching TRBD2. The germline V gene has CDR1 SEHNR and CDR2 FQNEAQ (reference sequence). This CDR3 region has 15 residues. V lost 1 base and J lost 5; bases outside the gene matches: 3. The DNA read from the CDR3 is TGTGCCAGCAGCTTAGGTAGCGGGAGACACAATGAG. It yields the protein CASSLGSGRHNE. The whole CDR3 protein reads CASSLGSGRHNEQFF.

Concerning this clone: Coverage ceases 3 residues before the CDR3 finishes, and the germline J gene fills in the end. The V gene is TRBV6-2 or TRBV6-3, the J gene TRBJ2-7; 9 nucleotides match TRBD1. J was trimmed by 5 bases and V by 7 bases; bases with no gene match: 12. The CDR3 spans 15 residues. Germline V gene sequence: CDR1 MNHEY, CDR2 SVGEGT. The CDR3 here is CASTSPGQGFHEQYF. The part of the CDR3 DNA that was read is TGTGCCAGCACCTCCCCGGGACAGGGTTTCCACGAG.

The CDR3 sequence: CSAYSVTGSTDTQYF. CDR3 bases read: TGCAGTGCCTACTCCGTCACGGGGAGCACAGATACG. The chain links TRBV20-1 to TRBJ2-3; D possibly corresponds to TRBD2 (5 bases). The CDR3 end lies 3 residues beyond the end of the read and is filled in from the germline J gene. Between the trimmed V and J ends, which lost 6 bases and 0 bases, there was a span of 16 bases. Germline lookup yields CDR1 DFQATT and CDR2 SNEGSKA (reference sequence). The CDR3 has 15 residues.

As to this clone: The read ends 3 residues shy of where the CDR3 ends; the end is completed using the germline J gene. The chain couples TRBV14 to TRBJ2-7; 7 nucleotides line up with TRBD1. CDR3 length: 14 residues. Germline-derived CDR1 and CDR2 are SGHDN and FVKESK. V shed 4 bases and J 3 bases; nucleotides not matched to a gene: 6. The CDR3 is CASSPETGRYEQYF. The covered CDR3 bases are TGTGCCAGCAGCCCGGAGACAGGGCGCTACGAG.